These T cell receptor beta chains were read from a single sample in a study of beta chain features in type 1 diabetes. Here immunoSEQ multiplex PCR was the method, and the copy in TCRdb shows in-frame clones only, minus some. The table has 310,000 or so clones, about a tenth seen once. Sequencing input: central memory CD4+ T cells from blood. The receptors originated from a man aged 30 to 45 with type 1 diabetes. Both conserved end residues are part of each CDR3. Fields, in order: clone size, J gene, D gene, V gene, CDR3 protein, CDR3 DNA. A D gene is named only where the DNA matches it firmly. Some rows mark clone size as missing; the rest say once, few, many or name a class of expanded clone.

clone size: NA; J gene: TRBJ2-7; D gene: NA; V gene: TRBV7-2; CDR3 protein: CASSSRHEQYF; CDR3 DNA: TGTGCCAGCAGCTCCAGGCACGAGCAGTACTTC
clone size: few; J gene: TRBJ2-3; D gene: NA; V gene: TRBV29-1; CDR3 protein: CSVTARDTDTQYF; CDR3 DNA: TGCAGCGTAACGGCGAGGGACACAGATACGCAGTATTTT
clone size: few; J gene: TRBJ2-7; D gene: NA; V gene: TRBV15; CDR3 protein: CATSTGAGTYEQYF; CDR3 DNA: TGTGCCACCAGCACAGGGGCGGGGACCTACGAGCAGTACTTC
clone size: many; J gene: TRBJ1-6; D gene: TRBD1; V gene: TRBV5-4; CDR3 protein: CASSWTGSQSPLHF; CDR3 DNA: TGTGCCAGCAGTTGGACAGGGTCACAATCACCCCTCCACTTT
clone size: NA; J gene: TRBJ1-1; D gene: TRBD1; V gene: TRBV18; CDR3 protein: CASSVDRKNTEAFF; CDR3 DNA: TGTGCCAGCTCAGTGGACAGGAAGAACACTGAAGCTTTCTTT
clone size: few; J gene: TRBJ2-3; D gene: NA; V gene: TRBV19; CDR3 protein: CASSPATGDTQYF; CDR3 DNA: TGTGCCAGTAGTCCGGCGACGGGAGATACGCAGTATTTT
clone size: NA; J gene: TRBJ1-5; D gene: TRBD1; V gene: TRBV7-2; CDR3 protein: CASSSDRLGGNQPQHF; CDR3 DNA: TGTGCCAGCAGTTCGGACAGGCTCGGGGGCAATCAGCCCCAGCATTTT
clone size: NA; J gene: TRBJ2-5; D gene: NA; V gene: TRBV30; CDR3 protein: CAWVGGGQETQYF; CDR3 DNA: TGTGCCTGGGTAGGGGGGGGACAAGAGACCCAGTACTTC
clone size: NA; J gene: TRBJ1-2; D gene: TRBD1; V gene: TRBV2; CDR3 protein: CASNLQGTYGYTF; CDR3 DNA: TGTGCCAGCAACCTACAGGGGACCTATGGCTACACCTTC
clone size: few; J gene: TRBJ2-6; D gene: TRBD1; V gene: TRBV6-5; CDR3 protein: CASSSQDRGANVLTF; CDR3 DNA: TGTGCCAGCAGTTCCCAGGACAGGGGGGCCAACGTCCTGACTTTC
clone size: few; J gene: TRBJ2-7; D gene: NA; V gene: TRBV11-3; CDR3 protein: CASSLGPTGFYEQYF; CDR3 DNA: TGTGCCAGCAGCTTAGGTCCTACGGGGTTTTACGAGCAGTACTTC
clone size: NA; J gene: TRBJ2-5; D gene: NA; V gene: TRBV2; CDR3 protein: CASRNRDILQETQYF; CDR3 DNA: TGTGCCAGCAGGAACCGGGACATCCTCCAAGAGACCCAGTACTTC
clone size: few; J gene: TRBJ2-2; D gene: NA; V gene: TRBV5-1; CDR3 protein: CASSLVAAGNGELFF; CDR3 DNA: TGCGCCAGCAGCTTGGTAGCGGCGGGGAACGGGGAGCTGTTTTTT
clone size: few; J gene: TRBJ2-1; D gene: NA; V gene: TRBV5-1; CDR3 protein: CASSPWTGGGYNEQFF; CDR3 DNA: TGCGCCAGCAGCCCATGGACGGGGGGCGGCTACAATGAGCAGTTCTTC
clone size: NA; J gene: TRBJ2-7; D gene: TRBD1; V gene: TRBV29-1; CDR3 protein: CSVPAGTGNNEQYF; CDR3 DNA: TGCAGCGTGCCCGCCGGGACAGGGAATAACGAGCAGTACTTC
clone size: once; J gene: TRBJ1-1; D gene: TRBD1; V gene: TRBV15; CDR3 protein: CATSRGGGTGSNTEAFF; CDR3 DNA: TGTGCCACCAGCAGAGGAGGCGGGACAGGGTCGAACACTGAAGCTTTCTTT
clone size: few; J gene: TRBJ2-2; D gene: TRBD2; V gene: TRBV13; CDR3 protein: CASSRVVAGTGELFF; CDR3 DNA: TGTGCCAGCAGCCGAGTGGTAGCGGGGACCGGGGAGCTGTTTTTT
clone size: NA; J gene: TRBJ1-5; D gene: NA; V gene: TRBV6-5; CDR3 protein: CASSYSGGWNQPQHF; CDR3 DNA: TGTGCCAGCAGTTACTCTGGGGGCTGGAATCAGCCCCAGCATTTT
clone size: NA; J gene: TRBJ2-3; D gene: TRBD1; V gene: TRBV7-2; CDR3 protein: CASSQGQGDTQYF; CDR3 DNA: TGTGCCAGCAGCCAAGGACAGGGAGATACGCAGTATTTT
clone size: NA; J gene: TRBJ1-1; D gene: NA; V gene: TRBV28; CDR3 protein: CASISGQPFEAFF; CDR3 DNA: TGTGCCAGCATTTCAGGACAGCCCTTTGAAGCTTTCTTT
clone size: NA; J gene: TRBJ1-2; D gene: NA; V gene: TRBV6-1; CDR3 protein: CASRQRLNLGYGYTF; CDR3 DNA: TGTGCCAGCAGACAGAGGCTCAACCTCGGGTATGGCTACACCTTC
clone size: NA; J gene: TRBJ1-1; D gene: NA; V gene: TRBV5-6; CDR3 protein: CASSLAMLGGSTEAFF; CDR3 DNA: TGTGCCAGCAGCTTGGCAATGTTGGGTGGGAGCACTGAAGCTTTCTTT
clone size: few; J gene: TRBJ1-2; D gene: NA; V gene: TRBV5-1; CDR3 protein: CASSLEAQDYGYTF; CDR3 DNA: TGCGCCAGCAGCTTGGAGGCACAAGACTATGGCTACACCTTC
clone size: few; J gene: TRBJ1-2; D gene: NA; V gene: TRBV7-8; CDR3 protein: CASSPSAYGYTF; CDR3 DNA: TGTGCCAGCAGCCCGTCAGCCTATGGCTACACCTTC
clone size: NA; J gene: TRBJ2-7; D gene: NA; V gene: TRBV7-6; CDR3 protein: CASSSGGGPKSYEQYF; CDR3 DNA: TGTGCCAGCAGCTCTGGTGGGGGGCCCAAGTCCTACGAGCAGTACTTC
clone size: few; J gene: TRBJ1-1; D gene: TRBD1; V gene: TRBV7-9; CDR3 protein: CASSPRAGGLNTEAFF; CDR3 DNA: TGTGCCAGCAGCCCACGAGCAGGGGGACTGAACACTGAAGCTTTCTTT
clone size: NA; J gene: TRBJ1-2; D gene: NA; V gene: TRBV4-3; CDR3 protein: CASSPATGQQGLYGYTF; CDR3 DNA: TGCGCCAGCAGCCCCGCGACCGGTCAACAGGGCCTCTATGGCTACACCTTC
clone size: NA; J gene: TRBJ1-5; D gene: TRBD1; V gene: TRBV27; CDR3 protein: CASSSRTGWPNQPQHF; CDR3 DNA: TGTGCCAGCAGTTCCCGGACAGGGTGGCCCAATCAGCCCCAGCATTTT
clone size: NA; J gene: TRBJ1-4; D gene: NA; V gene: TRBV28; CDR3 protein: CASLREGKLFF; CDR3 DNA: TGTGCCTCCCTTAGGGAAGGAAAACTGTTTTTT
clone size: many; J gene: TRBJ1-1; D gene: NA; V gene: TRBV7-2; CDR3 protein: CASSPRRVRTEAFF; CDR3 DNA: TGTGCCAGCAGCCCCCGGAGGGTGAGGACTGAAGCTTTCTTT
clone size: NA; J gene: TRBJ1-2; D gene: TRBD1; V gene: TRBV18; CDR3 protein: CASSIDREGGYTF; CDR3 DNA: TGTGCCAGCTCCATCGACAGGGAGGGTGGCTACACCTTC
clone size: few; J gene: TRBJ1-1; D gene: NA; V gene: TRBV5-6; CDR3 protein: CASSLALAEAFF; CDR3 DNA: TGTGCCAGCAGCTTGGCGCTCGCTGAAGCTTTCTTT
clone size: NA; J gene: TRBJ1-2; D gene: NA; V gene: TRBV30; CDR3 protein: CAWSVEAEDGYTF; CDR3 DNA: TGTGCCTGGAGTGTCGAGGCGGAGGATGGCTACACCTTC
clone size: many; J gene: TRBJ1-6; D gene: NA; V gene: TRBV28; CDR3 protein: CASSPSQAGNSPLHF; CDR3 DNA: TGTGCCAGCAGTCCCTCCCAGGCGGGCAATTCACCCCTCCACTTT
clone size: few; J gene: TRBJ1-1; D gene: NA; V gene: TRBV28; CDR3 protein: CASTLDTEAFF; CDR3 DNA: TGTGCCAGCACCTTGGACACTGAAGCTTTCTTT